This entry features one T cell receptor (beta chain) sequence. Within the sample, other DNA sequences also encode this same CDR3. The sample originates from a study of blood T cell repertoires in COVID-19. At the level of the study: Whether acute or convalescent, the COVID-19 samples came from the United States, Italy and Spain.

Using immunoSEQ multiplex PCR, the repertoire was profiled, and TCRdb retains in-frame clones only, with some absent. The sample records some 99,000 clones, about 90% being singletons. Germline loops: CDR1 MDHEN, CDR2 SYDVKM. V was pared by 2 bases and J by 3 bases, with 7 bases of the junction left unmatched. This CDR3 is built from 17 residues. This TCR was recovered from a human donor in a cohort sampled during active COVID-19. Source material: peripheral blood. The J gene is TRBJ2-7, the V gene TRBV28; 13 bases align to TRBD2. The CDR3 sequence is CASSLRLAGGFNYEQYF. DNA for the CDR3: TGTGCCAGCAGTTTAAGACTAGCGGGAGGTTTCAACTACGAGCAGTACTTC.